The 27 T cell receptor beta chains reported below all come from one sample, sequenced in a study of beta chain features in type 1 diabetes. The study's findings and limits: Shorter TCRB CDR3s, moderately but significantly so, marked every one of the four CD4+ subsets in Type 1 diabetes patients.

Expressed TCRB transcripts were sequenced because the isolated RNA had all been reverse transcribed beforehand. This table comes from immunoSEQ multiplex PCR, and its TCRdb copy is limited to in-frame clones, with some not included. The sample holds more than 250,000 clones, approximately 24% seen once. These receptors have no identified antigens. The sample taken for sequencing was naive CD4+ T cells from blood. The receptor source for this set is a woman aged 25 to 39 with type 1 diabetes.

This clone has more than one count but fewer than ten. V gene TRBV4-1 combines with J gene TRBJ1-1, with a tentative D call TRBD1 (5 bases). The ends were cut back, 0 bases at V and 1 base at J, with 18 bases in the middle. The CDR3 loop spans 18 amino acids. Germline V gene lookup returns CDR1 MGHRA and CDR2 YSYEKL. CDR3 amino acids: CASSQDRQGATGNTEAFF. As DNA, the CDR3 is TGCGCCAGCAGCCAAGATCGGCAGGGCGCTACAGGGAACACTGAAGCTTTCTTT.

This clone was seen once. The genes are TRBV11-3 and TRBJ1-2; D uncertain. Germline CDR1 SGHNT, CDR2 YENEEA. Trimming removed 0 bases from V and 4 bases from J, with 6 bases in between. This CDR3 region has 13 residues. Here the CDR3 reads CASSLEGVYGYTF. The CDR3, as DNA: TGTGCCAGCAGCTTAGAGGGCGTCTATGGCTACACCTTC.

V is TRBV7-2 and J is TRBJ1-2, with D possibly being TRBD1 (5 bases). The CDR3 contains 14 residues. Trimming pared 5 bases from V and 4 bases from J, leaving 14 bases between. Germline-derived CDR1 and CDR2 are SGHTA and FQGNSA. CDR3 sequence (DNA): TGTGCCAGCAGCCCTGGGGGAGGGAGCTATGGCTACACCTTC. Its protein product is CASSPGGGSYGYTF.

This clone occurred a few times. The gene calls are TRBV30 and TRBJ2-2, with D possibly matching TRBD1 (5 bases). The CDR3 spans 14 residues. The V and J ends lost 1 base and 7 bases respectively, with 13 bases between them. CDR1 is GTSNPN, CDR2 SVGIG, per germline (reference sequence). The chain's CDR3 is CAWSEVPRVGELFF. The CDR3 bases are TGTGCCTGGAGTGAGGTTCCCAGGGTCGGGGAGCTGTTTTTT.

In this sample, this clone turned up a few times. The chain uses TRBV7-9 and TRBJ2-5; TRBD2 agrees at 12 bases. Germline assignment: CDR1 SEHNR and CDR2 FQNEAQ (reference sequence). This CDR3 comprises 16 residues. With V trimmed by 5 bases and J by 5 bases, 9 bases remained unmatched. The DNA of the CDR3 is TGTGCCAGCAGCGACCGACTAGCGGGAGCTGTGGAGACCCAGTACTTC. It translates to CASSDRLAGAVETQYF.

The V call is TRBV5-1, the J call TRBJ2-5, with TRBD2 matching 8 bases. This CDR3 has 15 amino acids. After removal of 0 bases from V and 4 bases from J, the junction contained 5 bases not matched to a gene. Germline V gene data show CDR1 as SGHRS and CDR2 as YFSETQ. CDR3 amino acids: CASSLAAGEAETQYF. CDR3 sequence (DNA): TGCGCCAGCAGCTTGGCAGCGGGAGAAGCAGAGACCCAGTACTTC.

J is TRBJ1-5 and V is TRBV5-8; perhaps TRBD1 as D (6 bases). Germline V gene sequence: CDR1 SGHTS, CDR2 YDEGEE. Between the trimmed V and J ends, which lost 7 bases and 4 bases, there was a span of 12 bases. This CDR3 is built from 13 residues. In nucleotides, the CDR3 is TGTGCCAGCGGGGGCTGGGGGAATCAGCCCCAGCATTTT. Translated: CASGGWGNQPQHF. Complete variable domain (other parts from reference TRBV5-8 and TRBJ1-5): EAGVTQSPTHLIKTRGQQATLRCSPISGHTSVYWYQQALGLGLQFLLWYDEGEERNRGNFPPRFSGRQFPNYSSELNVNALELEDSALYLCASGGWGNQPQHFGDGTRLSIL.

This chain connects TRBV27 to TRBJ1-2; 8 bases line up with TRBD1. Trimming at V came to 6 bases and at J to 2 bases, leaving 5 bases not matched to a gene. The CDR3 length is 14 residues. Germline lookup yields CDR1 MNHEY and CDR2 SMNVEV (reference sequence). CDR3 region: CASRRQGPNYGYTF. CDR3 bases: TGTGCCAGCAGGAGACAGGGGCCAAACTATGGCTACACCTTC.

This chain links TRBV15 with TRBJ2-3; 8 bases fit TRBD2. This CDR3 contains 17 residues. V was clipped by 2 bases and J by 4 bases; unmatched bases: 11. Per germline, CDR1 LNHNV and CDR2 YYDKDF (reference sequence). The CDR3 is CATSRPLLAAVPDTQYF. The CDR3 DNA is TGTGCCACCAGCAGACCCTTACTAGCGGCAGTCCCAGATACGCAGTATTTT.

CDR3 residues: CASSLWTSVKHDTQYF. CDR3 in DNA: TGTGCCAGCAGTCTTTGGACTAGCGTCAAACACGATACGCAGTATTTT. The V gene is TRBV28, the J gene TRBJ2-3; 9 bases map to TRBD2. The CDR3 loop spans 16 amino acids. V was pared by 5 bases and J by 6 bases, with 12 bases of the junction left unmatched. CDR1 MDHEN and CDR2 SYDVKM come from the germline V gene.

V usage is TRBV7-2 and J usage is TRBJ2-5, with a possible D match to TRBD1 (6 bases). Per the germline V gene, CDR1 is SGHTA and CDR2 is FQGNSA. The V end lost 6 bases, the J end lost 2 bases, and 13 bases lay between the germline ends. The CDR3 has 14 residues. The CDR3 DNA reads as TGTGCCAGCAGTCATGGACAGTATCAAGAGACCCAGTACTTC. Translating gives CASSHGQYQETQYF.

This clone was picked up one time. This chain joins TRBV6-5 and TRBJ1-4, with a weak D call TRBD1 (6 bases). This CDR3 contains 13 residues. The germline V gene encodes CDR1 MNHEY and CDR2 SVGAGI. Trimming pared 6 bases from V and 4 bases from J, leaving 9 bases between. DNA of the CDR3: TGTGCCAGCAGACGACAGGTTAATGAAAAACTGTTTTTT. Translating gives CASRRQVNEKLFF.

This clone was counted between two and nine times. The chain has TRBV29-1 and TRBJ2-7, with D possibly being TRBD2 (5 bases). V dropped 0 bases and J dropped 6 bases, with 18 bases sitting between them. CDR3 length: 15 amino acids. Germline V gene data show CDR1 as SQVTM and CDR2 as ANQGSEA. CDR3 in DNA: TGCAGCGTTGAAGATACTAGAGCTCCCGTCGGCGAGCAGTACTTC. Translation: CSVEDTRAPVGEQYF.

V usage is TRBV9 and J usage is TRBJ1-2; 9 nucleotides align to TRBD1. Per the germline V gene, CDR1 is SGDLS and CDR2 is YYNGEE. Trimming took 3 bases from V and 4 from J; bases not matched to a gene: 7. CDR3 size: 15 residues. CDR3: CASSARDRVLYGYTF. The CDR3 nucleotides read TGTGCCAGCAGCGCCCGGGACAGGGTACTCTATGGCTACACCTTC.

This clone turned up a few times. CDR3 sequence reads: CASSRSGIQETQYF. The CDR3 DNA reads TGTGCCAGTAGTCGTAGCGGGATACAAGAGACCCAGTACTTC. The chain has TRBV19 and TRBJ2-5; 8 nucleotides match TRBD2. V lost 5 bases to trimming and J lost 2 bases; unmatched junction nucleotides: 4. The germline gives CDR1 LNHDA, CDR2 SQIVND (reference sequence). The length of the CDR3 is 14 residues.

This clone came up a few times. The V call is TRBV20-1, the J call TRBJ1-2; D is uncertain. Germline lookup yields CDR1 DFQATT and CDR2 SNEGSKA (reference sequence). This CDR3 is 10 amino acids long. Trimming removed 3 bases at V and 8 bases at J, with 7 bases between. Written as DNA, the CDR3 is TGCAGTGCTAGCGGGGTGGGCTACACCTTC. Translated: CSASGVGYTF.

Only a few counts were recorded for this clone. The rearrangement joins TRBV7-9 to TRBJ2-1; D remains unclear. The CDR3 loop spans 12 amino acids. The V end lost 2 bases, the J end lost 8 bases, and 7 bases lay between the germline ends. CDR1 and CDR2 (germline): SEHNR, FQNEAQ (reference sequence). In DNA form, the CDR3 reads TGTGCCAGCAGCTTAAATACGGATGAGCAGTTCTTC. This sequence encodes CASSLNTDEQFF.

CDR3 protein: CASRRQGSNEKLFF. The CDR3 DNA reads as TGTGCCAGTAGACGACAGGGTTCTAATGAAAAACTGTTTTTT. The chain combines TRBV6-5 with TRBJ1-4; TRBD1 matches 7 bases. From germline, CDR1 is MNHEY and CDR2 SVGAGI. The CDR3 contains 14 residues. Trimming cost V 9 bases and J 3 bases; bases outside gene matches: 7.

This clone was detected only a few times. This chain uses TRBV10-3 with TRBJ2-1; possible D gene TRBD1, 6 bases. The V end was cut by 8 bases, the J end by 5 bases, with 10 bases between. The CDR3 extends over 12 amino acids. Germline V gives CDR1 ENHRY, CDR2 SYGVKD. The CDR3 here is CAIGTGNNEQFF. Written as DNA, the CDR3 is TGTGCCATCGGAACAGGGAACAATGAGCAGTTCTTC.

This clone was seen only a few times. V gene TRBV4-1 combines with J gene TRBJ1-1; no definite D call. CDR1 and CDR2 from the germline V gene are MGHRA and YSYEKL. CDR3 length: 16 amino acids. V was clipped by 0 bases and J by 3 bases, with 14 bases between them. CDR3 sequence reads: CASSQDPQTFYTEAFF. The CDR3 nucleotides read TGCGCCAGCAGCCAAGATCCCCAGACATTTTACACTGAAGCTTTCTTT.

This chain joins TRBV28 and TRBJ2-7; a weak D match, TRBD2 (6 bases). Trimming stripped 7 bases from V and 7 bases from J, with 14 bases between. The CDR3 contains 12 residues. Germline CDR1 is MDHEN and CDR2 is SYDVKM. The CDR3 is CASTNWDSEQYF. CDR3 in DNA: TGTGCCAGCACCAACTGGGACTCAGAGCAGTACTTC.

The rearrangement joins TRBV27 to TRBJ1-5; possible D gene TRBD1, 6 bases. Trimming shortened V by 2 bases and J by 4 bases, and 9 bases separated the two germline ends. Germline lookup yields CDR1 MNHEY and CDR2 SMNVEV (reference sequence). This CDR3 is 14 amino acids long. CDR3 loop: CASSLLGQNQPQHF. CDR3 bases: TGTGCCAGCAGTTTACTCGGACAGAATCAGCCCCAGCATTTT.

This clone was observed a few times. The genes are TRBV29-1 and TRBJ2-5; 10 bases line up with TRBD1. The CDR3 loop spans 14 amino acids. The germline CDR1 and CDR2 sequences are SQVTM and ANQGSEA. V was clipped by 6 bases and J by 9 bases; unmatched bases: 13. The CDR3 sequence is CSVLSGTGAGPQYF. CDR3 bases: TGCAGCGTCCTCTCGGGGACAGGGGCAGGTCCCCAGTACTTC. Full variable domain (rest looked up from reference TRBV29-1 and TRBJ2-5): SAVISQKPSRDICQRGTSLTIQCQVDSQVTMMFWYRQQPGQSLTLIATANQGSEATYESGFVIDKFPISRPNLTFSTLTVSNMSPEDSSIYLCSVLSGTGAGPQYFGPGTRLLVL.

V gene TRBV5-4 combines with J gene TRBJ2-3; TRBD2 aligns across 9 bases. Germline assignment: CDR1 SGHNT and CDR2 YYREEE (reference sequence). The CDR3 is 15 amino acids. The V segment lost 7 bases and the J segment 2 bases; nucleotides outside the gene matches: 8. CDR3 in DNA: TGTGCCAGCTCCGGCCTAGCGGGGTCCACAGATACGCAGTATTTT. Its translation is CASSGLAGSTDTQYF.

This clone was detected a few times. The V and J genes are TRBV5-1 and TRBJ1-1, with 9 bases lining up with TRBD1. The CDR3 runs to 15 residues. With V trimmed by 4 bases and J by 5 bases, 9 bases remained unmatched. Germline assignment: CDR1 SGHRS and CDR2 YFSETQ. The CDR3: CASSRPGTGMTEAFF. In DNA, the CDR3 is TGCGCCAGCAGCCGACCCGGGACAGGGATGACTGAAGCTTTCTTT. The complete variable domain, with remaining parts taken from reference TRBV5-1 and TRBJ1-1, reads KAGVTQTPRYLIKTRGQQVTLSCSPISGHRSVSWYQQTPGQGLQFLFEYFSETQRNKGNFPGRFSGRQFSNSRSEMNVSTLELGDSALYLCASSRPGTGMTEAFFGQGTRLTVV.

This clone was found a few times. The chain combines TRBV6-5 with TRBJ2-5, with D perhaps matching TRBD2 (5 bases). The germline V and J ends were trimmed by 3 bases and 4 bases, with 12 bases remaining between them. Germline-derived CDR1 and CDR2 are MNHEY and SVGAGI. The CDR3 sequence is 14 residues long. CDR3 protein: CASSYYEGVETQYF. As DNA, the CDR3 is TGTGCCAGCAGTTATTACGAGGGAGTAGAGACCCAGTACTTC.

Details on this clone: Within the sample, other DNA sequences also encode this same CDR3. The V and J genes are TRBV18 and TRBJ2-7; weak D call: TRBD1 (6 bases). V was shortened by 5 bases and J by 0 bases, with 11 bases between the two germline ends. CDR1 and CDR2 (germline): KGHSH, LQKENI. The length of the CDR3 is 14 residues. The CDR3 reads CASSTGLSSYEQYF. The DNA of the CDR3 is TGTGCCAGCTCAACAGGGTTAAGCTCCTACGAGCAGTACTTC.